The 24 T cell receptor beta chains below come from one sample, sequenced in a study of CD8 T cells in acute hepatitis C reinfection. Some clones are missing from TCRdb's copy, which holds only in-frame ones; the method was immunoSEQ multiplex PCR. Of approximately 40,000 clones detected, 80% to 90% appear once; the ten largest clones hold over 9.5%. Documented time point: naive CD8 control sorted from an acute-time-point sample. Sequenced input: naive CD8+ T cells from PBMCs. The receptors were sampled from a woman aged 18-30 years who spontaneously cleared hepatitis C infection.

Comment on this clone: A junction boundary mismatches the germline segment, possibly from a read error. This sample also contains other DNA sequences that code for the same CDR3. The V call is TRBV30, the J call TRBJ1-3; D is undetermined. CDR3 length: 13 residues. CDR1 is GTSNPN and CDR2 is SVGIG in the germline V gene (reference sequence). CDR3 sequence (DNA): TGCGCCTGGAGTATGGGGTCTGGAAACACCATATATTTT. It encodes CAWSMGSGNTIYF.

The V gene is TRBV27, the J gene TRBJ1-1, with unresolved D. Trimming removed 2 bases at V and 5 bases at J, with 15 bases between. The germline CDR1 and CDR2 sequences are MNHEY and SMNVEV (reference sequence). The CDR3 is 15 residues long. In DNA, the CDR3 is TGTGCCAGCAGTTTAGGTCAAGGGATTAATACTGAAGCTTTCTTT. Protein: CASSLGQGINTEAFF.

The genes are TRBV4-1 and TRBJ2-2; D unresolved. V lost 2 bases and J lost 2, with 6 bases in between. The CDR3 runs to 14 residues. Germline assignment: CDR1 MGHRA and CDR2 YSYEKL. CDR3: CASSQQENTGELFF. The DNA of the CDR3 is TGCGCCAGCAGCCAACAGGAAAACACCGGGGAGCTGTTTTTT.

V usage is TRBV11-3 and J usage is TRBJ2-5, with D unclear. The V end was cut by 5 bases, the J end by 1 base, with 8 bases between. There are 13 residues in the CDR3. The germline gives CDR1 SGHNT, CDR2 YENEEA. This CDR3 is CASSNHFQETQYF. The CDR3 region has the DNA TGTGCCAGCAGCAACCATTTCCAAGAGACCCAGTACTTC. The complete variable domain, with remaining parts taken from reference TRBV11-3 and TRBJ2-5, reads EAGVVQSPRYKIIEKKQPVAFWCNPISGHNTLYWYLQNLGQGPELLIRYENEEAVDDSQLPKDRFSAERLKGVDSTLKIQPAELGDSAVYLCASSNHFQETQYFGPGTRLLVL.

This clone occurred a few times. The chain carries TRBV27 and TRBJ1-2; 7 nucleotides align to TRBD1. V shed 6 bases and J 4 bases; nucleotides not matched to a gene: 8. The V gene's germline CDR1 is MNHEY and CDR2 SMNVEV (reference sequence). The CDR3 is 14 residues long. CDR3 amino acids: CASSHQGEGYGYTF. DNA for the CDR3: TGTGCCAGCAGCCACCAGGGGGAGGGCTATGGCTACACCTTC.

This clone came up once. CDR3 sequence: CASSPNPSTYTYEQYF. DNA of the CDR3: TGTGCCAGCAGTCCTAACCCCTCGACCTATACCTACGAGCAGTACTTC. This chain links TRBV27 with TRBJ2-7; D remains ambiguous. The germline CDR1 and CDR2 sequences are MNHEY and SMNVEV (reference sequence). This CDR3 is 16 amino acids long. The V end was cut by 5 bases, the J end by 2 bases, with 19 bases between.

In nucleotides, the CDR3 is TGTGCCAGCGCGGGGGGGACGGAGACCCAGTACTTC. This sequence encodes CASAGGTETQYF. The chain combines TRBV7-7 with TRBJ2-5, with 9 bases aligning to TRBD2. The CDR3 covers 12 residues. Germline assignment: CDR1 SSHAT and CDR2 FNYEAQ (reference sequence). With V trimmed by 8 bases and J by 5 bases, 3 bases remained unmatched.

The chain has TRBV18 and TRBJ1-1; D unresolved. Germline V gives CDR1 KGHSH, CDR2 LQKENI. The V gene lost 2 bases and the J gene lost 1 base, with 8 bases spanning the gap. The CDR3 runs 14 residues. CDR3 in amino acids: CASSPTTANTEAFF. The CDR3 coding sequence is TGTGCCAGCTCACCAACGACGGCGAACACTGAAGCTTTCTTT.

V gene TRBV12-5 combines with J gene TRBJ2-1; no reliable D call. V gave up 7 bases and J gave up 9 bases, with 19 bases separating them. CDR1 is LGHNT, CDR2 FRNRAP, per germline. There are 14 residues in the CDR3. CDR3: CASVFRLGFGEQFF. The CDR3 bases are TGTGCTAGTGTTTTCCGGCTCGGTTTCGGTGAGCAGTTCTTC.

This clone has just one count. V usage is TRBV4-1 and J usage is TRBJ2-7; 9 bases are shared with TRBD2. The CDR3 spans 16 residues. V lost 2 bases, J lost 6 bases, and 11 bases stayed unmatched. CDR1 MGHRA and CDR2 YSYEKL come from the germline V gene. CDR3 residues: CASSQLGSGRSSEQYF. CDR3 DNA: TGCGCCAGCAGCCAACTCGGCAGCGGGAGGTCCAGCGAGCAGTACTTC.

In its sample, this clone was seen once. The gene calls are TRBV14 and TRBJ1-1, with D unresolved. Trimming pared 4 bases from V and 0 bases from J, leaving 9 bases between. CDR3 length: 14 amino acids. Germline loops: CDR1 SGHDN, CDR2 FVKESK. The CDR3 DNA is TGTGCCAGCAGCCCCCTACCCATGAACACTGAAGCTTTCTTT. Its protein product is CASSPLPMNTEAFF.

V and J are TRBV27 and TRBJ2-3; D possibly corresponds to TRBD1 (6 bases). The germline V and J ends were trimmed by 5 bases and 2 bases, with 14 bases remaining between them. The germline V gene has CDR1 MNHEY and CDR2 SMNVEV (reference sequence). This CDR3 spans 15 amino acids. CDR3 sequence: CASSAGQYTTDTQYF. The CDR3 DNA sequence: TGTGCCAGCAGTGCTGGACAGTACACCACAGATACGCAGTATTTT.

The chain has TRBV7-9 and TRBJ2-7; D possibly corresponds to TRBD1 (6 bases). The CDR3 sequence is 14 residues long. The germline V gene has CDR1 SEHNR and CDR2 FQNEAQ (reference sequence). V was clipped by 5 bases and J by 0 bases, with 11 bases between them. The CDR3 DNA sequence: TGTGCCAGCAGCATAGAGGGGGTCTCCTACGAGCAGTACTTC. Translation: CASSIEGVSYEQYF.

The chain recombines TRBV10-3 with TRBJ2-1, with D tentatively TRBD2 (6 bases). The CDR3 consists of 18 residues. From germline, CDR1 is ENHRY and CDR2 SYGVKD. V lost 4 bases and J lost 5, with 24 bases in between. The CDR3 bases are TGTGCCATCAGTGGAAATCTCGTGGCCGGGAGAGTTGACAATGAGCAGTTCTTC. Its translation: CAISGNLVAGRVDNEQFF.

The chain employs TRBV7-2 and TRBJ2-3; unclear D gene. In germline, CDR1 is SGHTA, CDR2 FQGNSA. There are 15 residues in the CDR3. Trimming removed 4 bases from V and 0 bases from J, with 11 bases in between. CDR3 coding DNA: TGTGCCAGCAGCTCAGAAAGGGCTAGCACAGATACGCAGTATTTT. Amino acids: CASSSERASTDTQYF.

The V gene is TRBV25-1, the J gene TRBJ2-1, with TRBD1 matching 7 bases. The trim removed 4 bases at V and 4 bases at J, leaving 7 bases unmatched. CDR1 is MGHDK and CDR2 is SYGVNS in the germline V gene. The CDR3 has 15 amino acids. CDR3 loop: CASSGDRAVYNEQFF. The DNA of the CDR3 is TGTGCCAGCAGTGGAGACAGGGCAGTATACAATGAGCAGTTCTTC.

The chain has TRBV6-1 and TRBJ2-1; possibly TRBD2 for D (6 bases). There are 10 residues in the CDR3. Between the trimmed V and J ends, which lost 8 bases and 7 bases, there was a span of 6 bases. Germline loops: CDR1 MNHNS, CDR2 SASEGT. In DNA form, the CDR3 reads TGTGCCAGCGGAGGGAATGAGCAGTTCTTC. It encodes CASGGNEQFF.

In its sample, this clone was seen a few times. The chain uses TRBV27 and TRBJ1-3; no clear D. From germline, CDR1 is MNHEY and CDR2 SMNVEV (reference sequence). The V gene lost 3 bases and the J gene lost 0 bases, with 6 bases spanning the gap. The CDR3 extends over 14 amino acids. The CDR3 protein is CASSFTASGNTIYF. CDR3 DNA sequence: TGTGCCAGCAGTTTTACGGCCTCTGGAAACACCATATATTTT.

The chain recombines TRBV27 with TRBJ2-7; D remains ambiguous. V lost 1 base to trimming and J lost 0 bases, with 7 bases between them. CDR3 length: 14 amino acids. The germline V gene encodes CDR1 MNHEY and CDR2 SMNVEV (reference sequence). CDR3 protein: CASSLLPSSYEQYF. In nucleotides, the CDR3 is TGTGCCAGCAGTTTATTACCGAGCTCCTACGAGCAGTACTTC.

This chain links TRBV29-1 with TRBJ1-2, with D perhaps matching TRBD1 (5 bases). Per the germline V gene, CDR1 is SQVTM and CDR2 is ANQGSEA. The CDR3 loop spans 13 amino acids. Trimming shortened V by 7 bases and J by 4 bases, and 16 bases separated the two germline ends. The CDR3 nucleotides read TGCAGCGCAGGGCCTACCAGCCCCTATGGCTACACCTTC. It specifies CSAGPTSPYGYTF.

The CDR3 DNA is TGTGCCAGCAGCCAACAGCCCATAGAGCCCCAGCATTTT. Its protein product is CASSQQPIEPQHF. This chain connects TRBV11-2 to TRBJ1-5; D remains ambiguous. This CDR3 region has 13 residues. Per the germline V gene, CDR1 is SGHAT and CDR2 is FQNNGV. The ends were cut back, 5 bases at V and 8 bases at J, with 13 bases in the middle. The full variable domain, in which reference TRBV11-2 and TRBJ1-5 provide the parts outside the CDR3, is EAGVAQSPRYKIIEKRQSVAFWCNPISGHATLYWYQQILGQGPKLLIQFQNNGVVDDSQLPKDRFSAERLKGVDSTLKIQPAKLEDSAVYLCASSQQPIEPQHFGDGTRLSIL.

The chain's CDR3 is CASSRGGITDTQYF. In DNA form, the CDR3 reads TGTGCCAGCAGTCGGGGGGGCATCACAGATACGCAGTATTTT. The V gene is TRBV2, the J gene TRBJ2-3; 8 nucleotides match TRBD2. The germline CDR1 and CDR2 sequences are SNHLY and FYNNEI. This CDR3 is 14 amino acids long. J lost 2 bases, V lost 5 bases, and 3 bases had no gene match.

The chain carries TRBV9 and TRBJ2-3, with D perhaps TRBD2 (5 bases). The CDR3 runs 16 residues. CDR1 and CDR2 (germline): SGDLS, YYNGEE. Trimming removed 1 base from V and 3 bases from J, with 15 bases in between. The CDR3 DNA reads as TGTGCCAGCAGCGTATCTCGGGAAGAAATGACAGATACGCAGTATTTT. It yields the protein CASSVSREEMTDTQYF. The full variable domain, rest sourced from reference TRBV9 and TRBJ2-3, is DSGVTQTPKHLITATGQRVTLRCSPRSGDLSVYWYQQSLDQGLQFLIQYYNGEERAKGNILERFSAQQFPDLHSELNLSSLELGDSALYFCASSVSREEMTDTQYFGPGTRLTVL.

In its sample, this clone was seen a few times. The genes are TRBV12-5 and TRBJ1-5; 7 nucleotides match TRBD1. V lost 8 bases and J lost 6; bases outside the gene matches: 4. In germline, CDR1 is LGHNT, CDR2 FRNRAP. The CDR3 is 12 amino acids. CDR3 DNA sequence: TGTGCTAGTCGACAGGGAACTCAGCCCCAGCATTTT. Translated, it gives CASRQGTQPQHF.